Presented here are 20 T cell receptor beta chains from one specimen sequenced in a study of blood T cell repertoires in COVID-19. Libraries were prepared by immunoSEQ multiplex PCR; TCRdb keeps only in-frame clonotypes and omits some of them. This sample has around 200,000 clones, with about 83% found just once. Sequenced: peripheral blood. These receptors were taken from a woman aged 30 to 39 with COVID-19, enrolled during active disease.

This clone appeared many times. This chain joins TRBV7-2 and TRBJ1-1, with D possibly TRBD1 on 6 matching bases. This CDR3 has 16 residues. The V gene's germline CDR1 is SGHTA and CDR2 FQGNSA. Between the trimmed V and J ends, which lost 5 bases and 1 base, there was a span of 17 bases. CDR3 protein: CASSRFPRGPNTEAFF. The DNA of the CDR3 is TGTGCCAGCAGCCGCTTTCCGCGGGGGCCGAACACTGAAGCTTTCTTT.

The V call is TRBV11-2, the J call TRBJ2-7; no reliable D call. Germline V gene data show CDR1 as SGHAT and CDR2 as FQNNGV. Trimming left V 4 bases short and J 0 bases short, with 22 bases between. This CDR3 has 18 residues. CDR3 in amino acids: CASSSFRPARHRSYEQYF. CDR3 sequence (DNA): TGTGCCAGCAGCTCTTTTCGTCCGGCGCGGCACCGCTCCTACGAGCAGTACTTC.

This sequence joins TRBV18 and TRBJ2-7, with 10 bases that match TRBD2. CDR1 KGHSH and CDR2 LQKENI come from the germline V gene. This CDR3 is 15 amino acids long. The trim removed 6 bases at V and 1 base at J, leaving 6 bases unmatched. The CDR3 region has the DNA TGTGCCAGCTCCCTCAGCGGGGGGGATTCCTACGAGCAGTACTTC. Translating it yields CASSLSGGDSYEQYF.

The chain's CDR3 is CASSLRGNTEAFF. The DNA of the CDR3 is TGTGCCAGCAGCTTGCGGGGGAACACTGAAGCTTTCTTT. The genes are TRBV5-4 and TRBJ1-1; D is unclear. The CDR3 covers 13 residues. Deletions cut 1 base from V and 1 base from J, with 5 bases between. Germline values: CDR1 SGHNT, CDR2 YYREEE (reference sequence).

CDR3 sequence reads: CASSSLASNEQFF. The CDR3 DNA is TGTGCCAGCAGCTCACTAGCGAGCAATGAGCAGTTCTTC. The rearrangement links TRBV7-3 to TRBJ2-1; 7 bases are shared with TRBD2. Germline lookup yields CDR1 SGHTA and CDR2 FQGTGA. This CDR3 is built from 13 residues. V lost 4 bases and J lost 6; bases outside the gene matches: 3. The variable domain in full, completed from reference TRBV7-3 and TRBJ2-1, reads GAGVSQTPSNKVTEKGKYVELRCDPISGHTALYWYRQSLGQGPEFLIYFQGTGAADDSGLPNDRFFAVRPEGSVSTLKIQRTERGDSAVYLCASSSLASNEQFFGPGTRLTVL.

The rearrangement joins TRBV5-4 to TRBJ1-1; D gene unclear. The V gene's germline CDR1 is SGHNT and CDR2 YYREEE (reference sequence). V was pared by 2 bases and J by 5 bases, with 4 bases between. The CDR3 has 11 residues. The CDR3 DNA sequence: TGTGCCAGCAGCTTATCGACTGAAGCTTTCTTT. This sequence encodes CASSLSTEAFF.

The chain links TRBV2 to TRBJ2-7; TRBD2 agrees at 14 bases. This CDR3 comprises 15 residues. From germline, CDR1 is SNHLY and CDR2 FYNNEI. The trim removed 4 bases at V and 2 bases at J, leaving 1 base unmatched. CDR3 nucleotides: TGTGCCAGCAGTGCGACTAGCGGGGGGGCCTACGAGCAGTACTTC. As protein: CASSATSGGAYEQYF. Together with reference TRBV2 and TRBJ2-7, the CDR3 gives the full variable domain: EPEVTQTPSHQVTQMGQEVILRCVPISNHLYFYWYRQILGQKVEFLVSFYNNEISEKSEIFDDQFSVERPDGSNFTLKIRSTKLEDSAMYFCASSATSGGAYEQYFGPGTRLTVT.

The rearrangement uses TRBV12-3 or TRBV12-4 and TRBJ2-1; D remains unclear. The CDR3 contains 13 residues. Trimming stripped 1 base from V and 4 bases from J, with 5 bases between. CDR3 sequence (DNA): TGTGCCAGCAGTTTAGGCGTATACAATGAGCAGTTCTTC. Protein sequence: CASSLGVYNEQFF.

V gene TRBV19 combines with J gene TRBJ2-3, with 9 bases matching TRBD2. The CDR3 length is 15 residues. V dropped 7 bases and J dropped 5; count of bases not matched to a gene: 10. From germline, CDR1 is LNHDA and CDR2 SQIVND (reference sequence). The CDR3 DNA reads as TGTGCCAGTATTCCTCCTGCGGGGGGGGGAGATACGCAGTATTTT. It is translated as CASIPPAGGGDTQYF.

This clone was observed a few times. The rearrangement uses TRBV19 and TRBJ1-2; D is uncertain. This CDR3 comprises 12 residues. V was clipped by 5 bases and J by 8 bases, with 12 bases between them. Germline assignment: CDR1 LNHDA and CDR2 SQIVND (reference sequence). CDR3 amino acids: CASSFRGGGYTF. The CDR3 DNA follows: TGTGCCAGTAGTTTTCGGGGAGGAGGCTACACCTTC.

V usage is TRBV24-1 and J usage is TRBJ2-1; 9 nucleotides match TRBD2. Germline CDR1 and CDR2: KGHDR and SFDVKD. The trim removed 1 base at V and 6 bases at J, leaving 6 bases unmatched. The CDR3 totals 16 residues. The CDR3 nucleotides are TGTGCCACCAGTGATTTCGAGCGGGGGGCCGTCAATGAGCAGTTCTTC. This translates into CATSDFERGAVNEQFF.

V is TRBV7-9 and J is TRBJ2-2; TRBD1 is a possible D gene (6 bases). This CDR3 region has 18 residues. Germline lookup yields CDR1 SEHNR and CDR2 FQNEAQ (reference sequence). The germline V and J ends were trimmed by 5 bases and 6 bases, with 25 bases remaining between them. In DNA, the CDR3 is TGTGCCAGCAGCCGAAAAGTATGGACAGACGCACGGGCCGGGGAGCTGTTTTTT. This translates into CASSRKVWTDARAGELFF.

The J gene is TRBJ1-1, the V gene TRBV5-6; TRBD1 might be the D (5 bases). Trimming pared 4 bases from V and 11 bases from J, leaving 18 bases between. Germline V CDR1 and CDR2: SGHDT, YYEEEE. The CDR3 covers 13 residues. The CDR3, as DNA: TGTGCCAGCAGCCACAGGACACCCATAGGGGCTTTCTTT. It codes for CASSHRTPIGAFF. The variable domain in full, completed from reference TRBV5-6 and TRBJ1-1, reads DAGVTQSPTHLIKTRGQQVTLRCSPKSGHDTVSWYQQALGQGPQFIFQYYEEEERQRGNFPDRFSGHQFPNYSSELNVNALLLGDSALYLCASSHRTPIGAFFGQGTRLTVV.

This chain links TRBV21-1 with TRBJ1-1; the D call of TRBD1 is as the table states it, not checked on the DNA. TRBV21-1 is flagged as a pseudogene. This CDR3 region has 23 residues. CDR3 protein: CASSKGTGIRPAQPPEMNTEAFF. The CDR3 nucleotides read TGTGCCAGCAGCAAAGGAACAGGGATTAGACCGGCACAACCACCAGAAATGAACACTGAAGCTTTCTTT.

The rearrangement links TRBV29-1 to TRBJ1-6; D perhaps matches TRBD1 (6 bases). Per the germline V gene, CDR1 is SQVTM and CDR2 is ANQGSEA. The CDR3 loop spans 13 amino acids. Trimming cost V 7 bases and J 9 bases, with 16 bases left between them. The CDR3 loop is CSAITGPGSPLHF. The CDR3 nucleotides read TGCAGCGCTATCACAGGGCCTGGTTCACCCCTCCACTTT.

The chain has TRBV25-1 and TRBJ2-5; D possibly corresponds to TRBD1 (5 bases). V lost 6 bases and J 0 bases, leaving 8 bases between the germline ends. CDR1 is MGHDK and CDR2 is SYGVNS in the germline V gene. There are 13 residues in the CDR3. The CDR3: CASRDSYQETQYF. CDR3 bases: TGTGCCAGCAGAGACAGTTACCAAGAGACCCAGTACTTC.

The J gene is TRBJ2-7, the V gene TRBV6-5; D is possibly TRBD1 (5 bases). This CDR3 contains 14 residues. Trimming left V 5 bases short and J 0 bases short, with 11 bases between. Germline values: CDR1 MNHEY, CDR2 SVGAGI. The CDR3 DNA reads TGTGCCAGCAGTACCCAGGGTGTCTCCTACGAGCAGTACTTC. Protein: CASSTQGVSYEQYF.

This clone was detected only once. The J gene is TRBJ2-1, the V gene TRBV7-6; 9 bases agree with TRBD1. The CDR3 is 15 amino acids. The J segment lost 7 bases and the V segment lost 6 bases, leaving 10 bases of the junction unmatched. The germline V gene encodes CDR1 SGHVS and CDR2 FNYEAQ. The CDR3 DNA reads TGTGCCAGCAGTCGTTACAGGGGGCGCAAAAATGAGCAGTTCTTC. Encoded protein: CASSRYRGRKNEQFF.

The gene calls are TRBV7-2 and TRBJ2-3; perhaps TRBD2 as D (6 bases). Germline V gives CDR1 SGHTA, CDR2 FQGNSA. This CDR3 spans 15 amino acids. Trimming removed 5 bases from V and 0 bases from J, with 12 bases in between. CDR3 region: CASSLQGGSTDTQYF. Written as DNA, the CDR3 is TGTGCCAGCAGCCTGCAGGGAGGTAGCACAGATACGCAGTATTTT.

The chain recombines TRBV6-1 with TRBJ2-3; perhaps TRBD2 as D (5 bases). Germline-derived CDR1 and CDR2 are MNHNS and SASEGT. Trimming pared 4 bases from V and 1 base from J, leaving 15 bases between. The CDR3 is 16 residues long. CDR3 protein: CASSGLTGMGTDTQYF. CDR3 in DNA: TGTGCCAGCAGTGGCTTAACGGGGATGGGCACAGATACGCAGTATTTT.